A selection of T cell receptor beta chains follows, all from one sample in a study of shared clonotypes between healthy human individuals. Method: immunoSEQ multiplex PCR; TCRdb's copy keeps in-frame clones and lacks some. The table has millions of clones, over 85% seen once; the top ten hold over 0.12%. The sequenced sample was naive CD4+ T cells sorted from blood. These receptor sequences come from a man aged 18 to 30 in good health. The CDR3 runs from the conserved cysteine through the conserved F or W. The D gene is left open where the match is weak. Some rows mark clone size as missing; the rest say once, few, many or name a class of expanded clone.

d_gene | abundance | j_gene | v_gene | CDR3nt | CDR3aa
- | - | TRBJ1-5 | TRBV7-3 | TGTGCCAGCAGCCCAGCACAGAGCAATCAGCCCCAGCATTTT | CASSPAQSNQPQHF
TRBD1 | - | TRBJ1-1 | TRBV14 | TGTGCCAGCAGCCAAGGAGAGGACAGGGTAGCCACTGAAGCTTTCTTT | CASSQGEDRVATEAFF
- | - | TRBJ2-5 | TRBV2 | TGTGCCAGCAGTAGGTCCATCGGCCAAGAGACCCAGTACTTC | CASSRSIGQETQYF
- | - | TRBJ1-5 | TRBV11-2 | TGTGCCAGCTCCGGACAACCCTATCAGCCCCAGCATTTT | CASSGQPYQPQHF
- | - | TRBJ1-6 | TRBV6-5 | TGTGCCAGCAGTTACGTACGGGATTCACCCCTCCACTTT | CASSYVRDSPLHF
- | - | TRBJ2-3 | TRBV10-3 | TGTGCCATCAGTGACAGGGGAGGCGCAGATACGCAGTATTTT | CAISDRGGADTQYF
TRBD1 | - | TRBJ1-2 | TRBV29-1 | TGCAGCGTGGACAGGTTACCGGTTAACTATGGCTACACCTTC | CSVDRLPVNYGYTF
- | once | TRBJ1-2 | TRBV6-6 | TGTGCCAGCAGTTACTCGACTCGGTACGGCTACACCTTC | CASSYSTRYGYTF
- | - | TRBJ2-7 | TRBV25-1 | TGTGCCAGCAGTGAATATGGCGCAGGAGTCTACGAGCAGTACTTC | CASSEYGAGVYEQYF
TRBD1 | - | TRBJ1-1 | TRBV6-5 | TGTGCCAGCAGTTTCCGGACAGGGGCCACTGAAGCTTTCTTT | CASSFRTGATEAFF
TRBD1 | - | TRBJ2-2 | TRBV5-4 | TGTGCCAGCAGCAAAGGGAGGGCCGGGACAGGGGGATACACCGGGGAGCTGTTTTTT | CASSKGRAGTGGYTGELFF